Sequencing of this TCR beta chain was carried out in a study of memory CD4+ T cells and cytomegalovirus serostatus. In the study overall: Donors were healthy Belgian adults, under ten CMV seropositive and around 24 seronegative.

Profiling relied on immunoSEQ multiplex PCR, and the TCRdb table lists in-frame clones only, not all of them. This table has 25,000 to 35,000 clones, about 80% appearing once. J gave up 0 bases and V 5 bases, and 12 bases lay outside the gene matches. There are 17 residues in the CDR3. CDR1 is SGHVS, CDR2 FQNEAQ, per germline. The sort gate was single viable CD3+CD4+CD8-CD45RO+ cells for memory CD4+ T cells. After thawing, CD4+ T cells were positively selected. The sequencing sample was made of memory CD4+ T cells from blood. This TCR derives from an adult in good health and CMV-seronegative. Some clones in this sample may be carry-over from other donors' samples. The chain recombines TRBV7-8 with TRBJ1-1; 7 nucleotides match TRBD1. CDR3 DNA sequence: TGTGCCAGCAGCAGGCCGGGACAGATAATGATGAACACTGAAGCTTTCTTT. It is translated as CASSRPGQIMMNTEAFF.